The clone carrying this TCR beta chain was counted a single time. What it binds is not known. V was trimmed by 0 bases and J by 9 bases, leaving 12 bases between them. Germline CDR1 is SGHTA and CDR2 is FQGNSA. This CDR3 has 13 amino acids. The sample originates from a study of radiotherapy plus CTLA-4 blockade in lung cancer. Study-level background: Of all patients, more than 15% responded objectively and approximately 31% showed disease control.

General study findings and limits: The authors reported that early blood T cell clone dynamics, with interferon-beta, best predicted response. TCR clones of tumor origin grew in blood after radiotherapy plus ipilimumab.

The study treated chemo-refractory metastatic non-small-cell lung cancer patients with focal radiation plus ipilimumab CTLA-4 blockade. Assay: immunoSEQ multiplex PCR; the TCRdb copy retains only in-frame clones and omits some. The profile shows just over 60,000 clones, around 77% of them singletons. Material: peripheral blood, obtained from a patient treated with radiotherapy plus ipilimumab. The source is a human donor with non-small cell lung cancer who had a complete response to radiotherapy plus ipilimumab. The V call is TRBV7-2, the J call TRBJ2-7, with D possibly being TRBD1 or TRBD2 (6 bases each). This CDR3 reads CASSLAGGHGQYF. The CDR3 DNA reads TGTGCCAGCAGCTTAGCGGGGGGACATGGGCAGTACTTC.